A single sample gave rise to the 28 T cell receptor beta chains below, sequenced in a study of T cell changes during pregnancy in multiple sclerosis. Some clones are missing from TCRdb's copy, which holds only in-frame ones; the method was immunoSEQ multiplex PCR. The sample lists 39,000 or so clones, roughly 87% occurring once. The sample consisted of CD8+ T cells from peripheral blood mononuclear cells, taken in the first trimester of pregnancy. The receptors come from a female donor with multiple sclerosis, enrolled in a pregnancy study.

CDR3 bases: TGTGCCAGCAGCCATGGACAGGGCCCAGATACGCAGTATTTT. It specifies CASSHGQGPDTQYF. The chain employs TRBV7-9 and TRBJ2-3; 8 bases agree with TRBD1. CDR1 and CDR2 from the germline V gene are SEHNR and FQNEAQ (reference sequence). J gave up 4 bases and V 5 bases, and 5 bases lay outside the gene matches. The CDR3 runs 14 residues.

The chain couples TRBV6-4 to TRBJ2-2; D possibly corresponds to TRBD1 (6 bases). Trimming removed 8 bases from V and 3 bases from J, with 13 bases in between. The CDR3 runs to 14 residues. Germline V gene lookup returns CDR1 MRHNA and CDR2 SNTAGT. CDR3 DNA: TGTGCCAGCTTTGGACAGATCTACACCGGGGAGCTGTTTTTT. This sequence encodes CASFGQIYTGELFF.

The J gene is TRBJ2-7, the V gene TRBV12-5, with 8 bases identical to TRBD1. The CDR3 runs 16 residues. The V gene's germline CDR1 is LGHNT and CDR2 FRNRAP. Trimming cost V 5 bases and J 0 bases; bases outside gene matches: 9. CDR3: CASGIPRTGSSYEQYF. Here the CDR3 DNA reads TGTGCTAGTGGTATTCCCCGGACAGGGAGCTCCTACGAGCAGTACTTC.

V and J are TRBV9 and TRBJ2-1; D call uncertain. V was cut by 3 bases and J by 4 bases, with 8 bases left in between. From germline, CDR1 is SGDLS and CDR2 YYNGEE. This CDR3 region has 13 residues. CDR3 DNA sequence: TGTGCCAGCAGCGGCACAGTTTACAATGAGCAGTTCTTC. Translating it yields CASSGTVYNEQFF.

The rearrangement links TRBV5-6 to TRBJ2-4; weak D call: TRBD2 (6 bases). CDR1 and CDR2 from the germline V gene are SGHDT and YYEEEE. This CDR3 region has 13 residues. Trimming took off 4 bases at V and 3 bases at J, with 8 bases between the two ends. DNA for the CDR3: TGTGCCAGCAGCGAGACTAGCAAAAACATTCAGTACTTC. It encodes CASSETSKNIQYF.

The chain carries TRBV5-1 and TRBJ2-7; TRBD2 matches at 11 bases. Germline V gene lookup returns CDR1 SGHRS and CDR2 YFSETQ. The CDR3 length is 18 residues. J gave up 3 bases and V 0 bases, and 11 bases lay outside the gene matches. In DNA, the CDR3 is TGCGCCAGCAGCTTGGGGGGGACTAGCGGACCAGGGATCTACGAGCAGTACTTC. This translates into CASSLGGTSGPGIYEQYF.

The V gene is TRBV7-8, the J gene TRBJ1-1; no firm D call. The CDR3 loop spans 13 amino acids. V was trimmed by 3 bases and J by 2 bases, leaving 7 bases between them. Germline-derived CDR1 and CDR2 are SGHVS and FQNEAQ. The CDR3 protein is CASSLYSNTEAFF. CDR3 in DNA: TGTGCCAGCAGCTTGTACAGTAACACTGAAGCTTTCTTT.

This rearrangement joins TRBV30 to TRBJ1-4; D not resolved. Trimming shortened V by 4 bases and J by 3 bases, and 6 bases separated the two germline ends. The V gene's germline CDR1 is GTSNPN and CDR2 SVGIG (reference sequence). The CDR3 spans 12 residues. The CDR3 sequence: CAWTAANEKLFF. The CDR3, as DNA: TGTGCCTGGACAGCGGCTAATGAAAAACTGTTTTTT. Full variable domain (outside the CDR3, taken from reference TRBV30 and TRBJ1-4): SQTIHQWPATLVQPVGSPLSLECTVEGTSNPNLYWYRQAAGRGLQLLFYSVGIGQISSEVPQNLSASRPQDRQFILSSKKLLLSDSGFYLCAWTAANEKLFFGSGTQLSVL.

As DNA, the CDR3 is TGTGCCAGCAGCTTAAAAACAGGGTCTAATGAAAAACTGTTTTTT. Amino acid sequence: CASSLKTGSNEKLFF. The gene calls are TRBV7-9 and TRBJ1-4, with a weak D call TRBD1 (6 bases). Trimming left V 2 bases short and J 3 bases short, with 10 bases between. CDR1 is SEHNR, CDR2 FQNEAQ, per germline (reference sequence). The CDR3 sequence is 15 residues long.

This clone was picked up a small number of times. The V call is TRBV9, the J call TRBJ1-2, with TRBD1 identical over 8 bases. The CDR3 runs to 16 residues. J was trimmed by 4 bases and V by 6 bases; bases with no gene match: 14. Germline CDR1 and CDR2: SGDLS and YYNGEE. CDR3 sequence (DNA): TGTGCCAGCACCCAGGGGGCATCGAGGATGGGCTATGGCTACACCTTC. Translating it yields CASTQGASRMGYGYTF.

V gene TRBV7-2 combines with J gene TRBJ1-5, with a possible D match to TRBD1 (6 bases). Trimming shortened V by 5 bases and J by 4 bases, and 12 bases separated the two germline ends. The CDR3 length is 14 residues. Germline assignment: CDR1 SGHTA and CDR2 FQGNSA. The DNA for the CDR3 is TGTGCCAGCAGCCCGACAGGTCTTAATCAGCCCCAGCATTTT. Translation gives CASSPTGLNQPQHF. Based on the CDR3 plus reference TRBV7-2 and TRBJ1-5, the full variable domain is GAGVSQSPSNKVTEKGKDVELRCDPISGHTALYWYRQSLGQGLEFLIYFQGNSAPDKSGLPSDRFSAERTGGSVSTLTIQRTQQEDSAVYLCASSPTGLNQPQHFGDGTRLSIL.

The CDR3 loop reads CASSFHGYGYTF. For the CDR3, the DNA is TGTGCCAGCAGCTTTCACGGCTATGGCTACACCTTC. This chain links TRBV5-5 with TRBJ1-2; D ambiguous. Trimming took 2 bases from V and 4 from J, leaving 6 bases between them. The CDR3 spans 12 residues. Looked up from germline, CDR1 is SGHKS and CDR2 is YYEKEE (reference sequence). Variable domain in full (rest from reference TRBV5-5 and TRBJ1-2): DAGVTQSPTHLIKTRGQQVTLRCSPISGHKSVSWYQQVLGQGPQFIFQYYEKEERGRGNFPDRFSARQFPNYSSELNVNALLLGDSALYLCASSFHGYGYTFGSGTRLTVV.

The chain is built from TRBV7-6 and TRBJ2-7, with D hard to call. Germline values: CDR1 SGHVS, CDR2 FNYEAQ. V lost 1 base and J lost 0, with 7 bases in between. The CDR3 has 14 residues. The CDR3 sequence: CASSLEPFSYEQYF. In DNA, the CDR3 is TGTGCCAGCAGCTTAGAGCCGTTCTCCTACGAGCAGTACTTC.

The V and J genes are TRBV14 and TRBJ1-3; weak D call: TRBD1 (6 bases). This CDR3 contains 16 residues. Germline V gene data show CDR1 as SGHDN and CDR2 as FVKESK. V was trimmed by 0 bases and J by 2 bases, leaving 11 bases between them. The CDR3 sequence: CASSQDRRGPGNTIYF. The CDR3 bases are TGTGCCAGCAGCCAAGACCGCAGGGGACCTGGAAACACCATATATTTT.

The chain recombines TRBV11-2 with TRBJ2-1; a possible D gene is TRBD2 (6 bases). CDR3 size: 16 residues. Germline V gene sequence: CDR1 SGHAT, CDR2 FQNNGV. Between the trimmed V and J ends, which lost 5 bases and 4 bases, there was a span of 18 bases. CDR3 residues: CASSEPGLYGYNEQFF. The CDR3 DNA sequence: TGTGCCAGCAGCGAACCGGGACTCTATGGGTACAATGAGCAGTTCTTC.

The genes are TRBV5-6 and TRBJ2-2, with a possible D match to TRBD2 (6 bases). V lost 0 bases and J lost 6, with 6 bases in between. The CDR3 has 13 residues. The germline CDR1 and CDR2 sequences are SGHDT and YYEEEE. The CDR3 spells CASSLGGAGELFF. The CDR3 bases are TGTGCCAGCAGCTTGGGGGGGGCCGGGGAGCTGTTTTTT.

The V gene is TRBV7-9, the J gene TRBJ1-1; 8 bases fit TRBD1. Germline CDR1 reads SEHNR; CDR2 reads FQNEAQ (reference sequence). V shed 4 bases, J shed 1 base, and the junction held 5 bases outside the gene matches. The CDR3 totals 15 residues. The CDR3 DNA is TGTGCCAGCAGCTCGAGACAGGGGCCGAACACTGAAGCTTTCTTT. Amino acid sequence: CASSSRQGPNTEAFF.

The rearrangement uses TRBV30 and TRBJ2-7, with 12 bases lining up with TRBD1. This CDR3 region has 13 residues. Trimming took 8 bases from V and 7 from J; bases not matched to a gene: 9. Germline CDR1 reads GTSNPN; CDR2 reads SVGIG (reference sequence). The chain's CDR3 is CAGIRDRGLEQYF. CDR3 nucleotide sequence: TGTGCCGGTATCCGGGACAGGGGGCTTGAGCAGTACTTC.

The chain carries TRBV25-1 and TRBJ1-1; 8 bases are shared with TRBD1. V gave up 2 bases and J gave up 3 bases; unmatched junction bases: 8. The CDR3 contains 16 residues. Germline CDR1 MGHDK, CDR2 SYGVNS. The CDR3 is CASSEDSTGGDTEAFF. The CDR3 DNA sequence: TGTGCCAGCAGTGAAGACTCCACAGGGGGGGACACTGAAGCTTTCTTT.

The rearrangement links TRBV10-2 to TRBJ1-1, with 10 positions matching TRBD1. This CDR3 region has 16 residues. V shed 3 bases, J shed 0 bases, and the junction held 4 bases outside the gene matches. Germline V gene data show CDR1 as WSHSY and CDR2 as SAAADI. Here the CDR3 reads CASSERDRGLNTEAFF. CDR3 bases: TGCGCCAGCAGTGAACGGGACAGGGGTTTGAACACTGAAGCTTTCTTT.

The rearrangement uses TRBV30 and TRBJ1-5; tentatively, D is TRBD1 (5 bases). Trimming took off 2 bases at V and 1 base at J, with 15 bases between the two ends. Germline CDR1 reads GTSNPN; CDR2 reads SVGIG (reference sequence). The CDR3 loop spans 16 amino acids. In nucleotides, the CDR3 is TGTGCCTGGAGTTCAGGACAAGAATTCAGCAATCAGCCCCAGCATTTT. It specifies CAWSSGQEFSNQPQHF.

This chain links TRBV7-9 with TRBJ2-7; D remains ambiguous. Trimming took 4 bases from V and 1 from J, leaving 5 bases between them. CDR1 SEHNR and CDR2 FQNEAQ come from the germline V gene (reference sequence). The CDR3 sequence is 12 residues long. As DNA, the CDR3 is TGTGCCAGCAGCTACCAGTCCTACGAGCAGTACTTC. This sequence encodes CASSYQSYEQYF. Variable domain in full (rest from reference TRBV7-9 and TRBJ2-7): DTGVSQNPRHKITKRGQNVTFRCDPISEHNRLYWYRQTLGQGPEFLTYFQNEAQLEKSRLLSDRFSAERPKGSFSTLEIQRTEQGDSAMYLCASSYQSYEQYFGPGTRLTVT.

This chain joins TRBV4-2 and TRBJ2-7, with TRBD1 matching 7 bases. With V trimmed by 1 base and J by 6 bases, 6 bases remained unmatched. The CDR3 is made up of 14 amino acids. Germline lookup yields CDR1 LGHNA and CDR2 YNFKEQ. The CDR3 coding sequence is TGTGCCAGCAGCCAAGCCATCCGACAGGGCGAGCAGTACTTC. Amino acids: CASSQAIRQGEQYF.

CDR3 protein: CASSYSATAGNQPQHF. CDR3 in DNA: TGTGCCAGCAGTTACTCGGCGACTGCTGGGAATCAGCCCCAGCATTTT. The gene calls are TRBV6-5 and TRBJ1-5; no clear D gene. The CDR3 loop spans 16 amino acids. V lost 0 bases to trimming and J lost 4 bases, with 13 bases between them. Germline CDR1 and CDR2: MNHEY and SVGAGI.

V gene TRBV7-9 combines with J gene TRBJ2-7; 7 bases map to TRBD1. CDR1 and CDR2 from the germline V gene are SEHNR and FQNEAQ (reference sequence). V lost 5 bases, J lost 1 base, and 8 bases stayed unmatched. This CDR3 contains 15 residues. As DNA, the CDR3 is TGTGCCAGCAGCCCATCGACAGGGAAGTCCTACGAGCAGTACTTC. This gives the protein CASSPSTGKSYEQYF.

The chain links TRBV5-1 to TRBJ1-1, with TRBD1 matching 10 bases. Germline V lookup: CDR1 SGHRS, CDR2 YFSETQ. V was clipped by 4 bases and J by 6 bases; unmatched bases: 15. This CDR3 has 17 residues. The CDR3 is CASSTGQGTLFIAEAFF. DNA of the CDR3: TGCGCCAGCAGCACGGGACAGGGGACCCTTTTTATCGCTGAAGCTTTCTTT.

The chain combines TRBV11-2 with TRBJ2-7, with TRBD2 matching 8 bases. The germline V gene has CDR1 SGHAT and CDR2 FQNNGV. The CDR3 length is 14 residues. V dropped 7 bases and J dropped 0; count of bases not matched to a gene: 5. As DNA, the CDR3 is TGTGCCAGCACAAACAGCGGGAGCTCCTACGAGCAGTACTTC. Translated, it gives CASTNSGSSYEQYF.

The rearrangement links TRBV29-1 to TRBJ1-2; 7 positions match TRBD1. This CDR3 is built from 8 residues. Losses at the gene ends were 5 bases for V and 13 bases for J; bases not matched to a gene: 1. Per the germline V gene, CDR1 is SQVTM and CDR2 is ANQGSEA. The CDR3 bases are TGCAGCGTTCCAGGGGGCACCTTC. Amino acid sequence: CSVPGGTF.